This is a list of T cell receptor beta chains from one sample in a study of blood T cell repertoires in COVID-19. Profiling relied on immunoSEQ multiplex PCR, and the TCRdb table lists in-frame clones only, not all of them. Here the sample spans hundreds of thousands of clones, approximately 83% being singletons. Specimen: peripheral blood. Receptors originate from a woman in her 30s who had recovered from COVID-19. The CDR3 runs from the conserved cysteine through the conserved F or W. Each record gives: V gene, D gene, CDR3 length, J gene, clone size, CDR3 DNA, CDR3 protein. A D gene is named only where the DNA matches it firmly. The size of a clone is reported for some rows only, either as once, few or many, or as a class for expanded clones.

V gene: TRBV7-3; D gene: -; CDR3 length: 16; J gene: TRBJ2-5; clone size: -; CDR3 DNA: TGTGCCAGCAGCTCGGAGCGACCGCAAGGGGAAGAGACCCAGTACTTC; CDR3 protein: CASSSERPQGEETQYF
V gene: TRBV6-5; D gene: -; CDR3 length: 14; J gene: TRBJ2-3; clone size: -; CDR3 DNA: TGTGCCAGCAGTCGAGGGGCGGGAACAGATACGCAGTATTTT; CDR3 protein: CASSRGAGTDTQYF
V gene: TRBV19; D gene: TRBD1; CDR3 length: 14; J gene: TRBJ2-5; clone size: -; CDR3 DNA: TGTGCCAGTAGTTCGGGACAGGGCCAAGAGACCCAGTACTTC; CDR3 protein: CASSSGQGQETQYF
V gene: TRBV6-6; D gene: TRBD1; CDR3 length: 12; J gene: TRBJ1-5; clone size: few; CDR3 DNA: TGTGCCAGCAGTCCAGGGGGGCAGCCCCAGCATTTT; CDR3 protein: CASSPGGQPQHF
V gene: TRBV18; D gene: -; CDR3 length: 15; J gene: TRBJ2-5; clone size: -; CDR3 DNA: TGTGCCAGCTCATGGGGCCAGACCTTGGCAGAGACCCAGTACTTC; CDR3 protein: CASSWGQTLAETQYF
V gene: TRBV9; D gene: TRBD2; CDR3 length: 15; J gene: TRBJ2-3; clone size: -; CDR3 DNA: TGTGCCAGCAACCGGGGGGGCCGAATCACAGATACGCAGTATTTT; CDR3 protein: CASNRGGRITDTQYF
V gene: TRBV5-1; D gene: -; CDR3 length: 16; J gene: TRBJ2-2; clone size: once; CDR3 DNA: TGCGCCAGCAGCTTGGTTACTTCGAGGAACACCGGGGAGCTGTTTTTT; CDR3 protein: CASSLVTSRNTGELFF
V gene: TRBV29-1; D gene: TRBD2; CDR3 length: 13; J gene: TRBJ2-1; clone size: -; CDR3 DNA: TGCAGCGTTGAAGACGGGACTAGCGATGAGCAGTTCTTC; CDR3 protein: CSVEDGTSDEQFF
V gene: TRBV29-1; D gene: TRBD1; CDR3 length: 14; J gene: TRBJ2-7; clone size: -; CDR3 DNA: TGCAGCGCCGCGACCGGGACAGGGGGGTACGAGCAGTACTTC; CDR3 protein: CSAATGTGGYEQYF
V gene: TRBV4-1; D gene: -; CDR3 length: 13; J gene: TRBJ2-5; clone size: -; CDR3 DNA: TGCGCCAGCAGCCAAGCCCCGGTGGAGACCCAGTACTTC; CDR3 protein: CASSQAPVETQYF
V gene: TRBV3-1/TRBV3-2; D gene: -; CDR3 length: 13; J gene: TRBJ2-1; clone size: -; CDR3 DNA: TGTGCCAGCAGCCAAGGGGAGTTCTATGAGCAGTTCTTC; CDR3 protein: CASSQGEFYEQFF
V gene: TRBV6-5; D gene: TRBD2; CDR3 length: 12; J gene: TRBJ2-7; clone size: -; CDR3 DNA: TGTGCCAGCGGGAGGGTTGAGTACGAGCAGTACTTC; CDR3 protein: CASGRVEYEQYF
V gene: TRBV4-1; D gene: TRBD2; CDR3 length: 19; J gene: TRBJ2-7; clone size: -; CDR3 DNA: TGCGCCAGCAGCCAAGAGTTACTAGCGGGAGTCCCTAGCTCCTACGAGCAGTACTTC; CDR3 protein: CASSQELLAGVPSSYEQYF
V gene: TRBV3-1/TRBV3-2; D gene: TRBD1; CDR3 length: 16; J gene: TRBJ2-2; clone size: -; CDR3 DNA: TGTGCCAGCAGCCAAGATCTCCAGGGGGTAACCGGGGAGCTGTTTTTT; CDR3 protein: CASSQDLQGVTGELFF
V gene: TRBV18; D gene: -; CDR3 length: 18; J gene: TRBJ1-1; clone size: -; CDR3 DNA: TGTGCCAGCTCACCTCGTCCCGGGGAAAGTGTGGGGTACACTGAAGCTTTCTTT; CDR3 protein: CASSPRPGESVGYTEAFF
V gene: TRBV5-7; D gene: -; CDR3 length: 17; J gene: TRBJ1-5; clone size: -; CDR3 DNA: TGTGCCAGCCTCCCTTGGGGGCCGGGGAATCGCAATCAGCCCCAGCATTTT; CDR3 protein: CASLPWGPGNRNQPQHF
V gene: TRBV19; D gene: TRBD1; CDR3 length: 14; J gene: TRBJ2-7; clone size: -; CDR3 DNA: TGTGCCAGTAGTCCCGGACAGGGGATCCACGAGCAGTACTTC; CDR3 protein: CASSPGQGIHEQYF
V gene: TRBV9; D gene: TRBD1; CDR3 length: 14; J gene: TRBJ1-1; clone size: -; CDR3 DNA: TGTGCCAGCAGCGAGACAGGGTCCAACACTGAAGCTTTCTTT; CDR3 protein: CASSETGSNTEAFF
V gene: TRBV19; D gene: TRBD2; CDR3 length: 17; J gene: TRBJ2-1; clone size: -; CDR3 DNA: TGTGCCAGTAGTATGCTCCTACTAGCGGGGTCCTACAATGAGCAGTTCTTC; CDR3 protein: CASSMLLLAGSYNEQFF
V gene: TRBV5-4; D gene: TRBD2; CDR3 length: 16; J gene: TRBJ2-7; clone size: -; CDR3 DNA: TGTGCCAGCAGCACTTCCCCAGCGGGGGGAACCTACGAGCAGTACTTC; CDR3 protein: CASSTSPAGGTYEQYF
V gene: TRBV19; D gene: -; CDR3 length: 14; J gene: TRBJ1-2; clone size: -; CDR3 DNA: TGTGCCAGTACCACGGCGGCCGTCAGCTATGGCTACACCTTC; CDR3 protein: CASTTAAVSYGYTF
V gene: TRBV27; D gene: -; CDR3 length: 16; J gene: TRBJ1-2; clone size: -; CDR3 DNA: TGTGCCAGCAGTTTATACGGGCGGGGGGGGTCATCAGGCTACACCTTC; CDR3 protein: CASSLYGRGGSSGYTF
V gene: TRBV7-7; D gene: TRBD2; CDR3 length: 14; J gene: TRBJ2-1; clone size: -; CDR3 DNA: TGTGCTAGCAGCGTCGGGTGGGGGGACTACGAGCAGTTCTTC; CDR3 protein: CASSVGWGDYEQFF
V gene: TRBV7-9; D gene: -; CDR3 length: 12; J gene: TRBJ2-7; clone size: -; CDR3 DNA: TGTGCCAGCAGCTTAGTCCGCTACGAGCAGTACTTC; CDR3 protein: CASSLVRYEQYF
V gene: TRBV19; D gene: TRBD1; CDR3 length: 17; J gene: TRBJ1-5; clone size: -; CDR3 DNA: TGTGCCAGTAGTATAGATGAAGGGACAGGGAGGAACCAGCCCCAGCATTTT; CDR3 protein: CASSIDEGTGRNQPQHF
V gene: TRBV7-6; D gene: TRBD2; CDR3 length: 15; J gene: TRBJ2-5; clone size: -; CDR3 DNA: TGTGCCAGCAGCATACTAGCGGGAGGGCCGGAGACCCAGTACTTC; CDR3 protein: CASSILAGGPETQYF
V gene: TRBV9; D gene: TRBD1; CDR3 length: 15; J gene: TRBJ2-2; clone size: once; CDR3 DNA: TGTGCCAGCAGCCTAGGGGGCCTTAACACCGGGGAGCTGTTTTTT; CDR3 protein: CASSLGGLNTGELFF
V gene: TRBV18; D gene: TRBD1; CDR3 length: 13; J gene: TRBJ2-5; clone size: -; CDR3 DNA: TGTGCCAGCTCAAGACAGGGGACAGAGACCCAGTACTTC; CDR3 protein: CASSRQGTETQYF
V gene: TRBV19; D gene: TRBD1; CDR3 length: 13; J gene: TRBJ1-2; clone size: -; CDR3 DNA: TGTGCCACTTCTCTCCAGGGGGCCTATGGCTACACCTTC; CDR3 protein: CATSLQGAYGYTF
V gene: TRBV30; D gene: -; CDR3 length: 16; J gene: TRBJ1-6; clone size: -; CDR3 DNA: TGTGCCTGGAGTGTAGGCAGGAGGGCCTATAATTCACCCCTCCACTTT; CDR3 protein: CAWSVGRRAYNSPLHF
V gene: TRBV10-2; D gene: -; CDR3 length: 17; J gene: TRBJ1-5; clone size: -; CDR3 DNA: TGCGCCAGCAGTGAGTCCTCCTGGGTGGGGCCAAATCAGCCCCAGCATTTT; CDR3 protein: CASSESSWVGPNQPQHF
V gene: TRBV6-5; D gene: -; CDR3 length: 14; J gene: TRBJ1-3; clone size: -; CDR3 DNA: TGTGCCAGCACTAGGGAGGGATCTGGAAACACCATATATTTT; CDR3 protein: CASTREGSGNTIYF
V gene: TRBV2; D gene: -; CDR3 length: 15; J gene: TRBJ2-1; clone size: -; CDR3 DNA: TGTGCCAGCAACCGGGAAATGGGCGCCGGGGATGAGCAGTTCTTC; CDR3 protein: CASNREMGAGDEQFF
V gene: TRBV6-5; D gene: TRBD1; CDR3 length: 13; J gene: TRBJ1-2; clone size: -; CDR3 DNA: TGTGCCGCAAGAGACAGGGGCGGCTATGGCTACACCTTC; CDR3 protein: CAARDRGGYGYTF
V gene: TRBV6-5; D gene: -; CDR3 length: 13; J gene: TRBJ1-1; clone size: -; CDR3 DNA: TGTGCCAGCAGTCCAAGCGGGGCCACTGAAGCTTTCTTT; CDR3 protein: CASSPSGATEAFF
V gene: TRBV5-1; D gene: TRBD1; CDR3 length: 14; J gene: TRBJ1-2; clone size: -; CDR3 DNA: TGCGCCAGCAGCGAATCGACAGGGTCCTATGGCTACACCTTC; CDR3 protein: CASSESTGSYGYTF
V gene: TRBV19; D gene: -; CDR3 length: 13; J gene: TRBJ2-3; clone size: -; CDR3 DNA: TGTGCCAGTACCAAAACCAGGGCAGATACGCAGTATTTT; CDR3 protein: CASTKTRADTQYF
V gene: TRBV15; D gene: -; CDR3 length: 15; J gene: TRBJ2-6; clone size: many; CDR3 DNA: TGTGCCACCAGCAGAGACAAATCTGGGGCCAACGTCCTGACTTTC; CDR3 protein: CATSRDKSGANVLTF
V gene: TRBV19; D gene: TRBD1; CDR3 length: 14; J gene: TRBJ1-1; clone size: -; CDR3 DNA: TGTGCCAGTAGGGACAGGGGGGAGGACACTGAAGCTTTCTTT; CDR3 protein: CASRDRGEDTEAFF